The clone carrying this TCR beta chain was seen a few times. Its antigen is unidentified. Relapse was seen in all patients after autologous stem cell transplantation, and brentuximab vedotin exposure was variable. The data were obtained in a study of PD-1 blockade in classical Hodgkin lymphoma. As for the study in general: The nivolumab dose that patients received was 3 mg/kg, given intravenously every 2 weeks.

Study-wide points: Still unresolved is the cause of the repertoire differences, which may be disease activity or prior therapy. Patients newly diagnosed and complete responders had comparable baseline diversity.

TCRdb keeps only in-frame clones here, not all; method: immunoSEQ multiplex PCR. This table has 20,000 to 25,000 clones, roughly two thirds appearing once. The origin of this receptor is a human donor with classical Hodgkin lymphoma. Source: peripheral blood mononuclear cells (PBMCs), taken at baseline.

CDR3 loop: CAISAGQGIYEQYF. CDR3 coding DNA: TGTGCCATCAGCGCTGGACAGGGTATCTACGAGCAGTACTTC. This chain links TRBV10-3 with TRBJ2-7; 8 nucleotides agree with TRBD1. Losses at the gene ends were 6 bases for V and 3 bases for J; bases not matched to a gene: 7. CDR1 ENHRY and CDR2 SYGVKD come from the germline V gene. The CDR3 extends over 14 amino acids.